Following are 27 T cell receptor beta chains from one sample sequenced in a study of shared clonotypes between healthy human individuals. Sequencing was performed with immunoSEQ multiplex PCR; in TCRdb, only in-frame clones are kept and a portion is missing. The sample lists 1,400,000 or so clones; just under 99% were seen once. Input material: naive CD4+ T cells sorted from blood. Subset specified: CD45RA+ positively selected. These receptors were taken from a man between 25 and 39 years old in good health.

Of note for this clone: Within the sample, other DNA sequences also encode this same CDR3. The chain employs TRBV9 and TRBJ2-2; D may be TRBD1 (6 bases). Per the germline V gene, CDR1 is SGDLS and CDR2 is YYNGEE. The CDR3 loop spans 15 amino acids. V was cut by 2 bases and J by 3 bases, with 11 bases left in between. The CDR3 nucleotides read TGTGCCAGCAGCGTTGCAGGGGCCTACACCGGGGAGCTGTTTTTT. Its translation is CASSVAGAYTGELFF.

This clone was seen once. Here the CDR3 reads CASRASGAYEQYF. DNA of the CDR3: TGCGCCAGCAGGGCTAGCGGGGCCTACGAGCAGTACTTC. The rearrangement links TRBV10-1 to TRBJ2-7; 9 bases are a match to TRBD2. The junction had 2 bases not matched to a gene; V was cut back by 6 bases and J by 2 bases. Per germline, CDR1 WNHNN and CDR2 SYGVQD (reference sequence). CDR3 size: 13 residues.

This sequence joins TRBV27 and TRBJ2-3, with D perhaps matching TRBD2 (6 bases). Trimming shortened V by 3 bases and J by 0 bases, and 10 bases separated the two germline ends. The length of the CDR3 is 15 residues. Germline assignment: CDR1 MNHEY and CDR2 SMNVEV (reference sequence). CDR3 residues: CASSFSGTSTDTQYF. The CDR3, as DNA: TGTGCCAGCAGTTTTAGCGGTACTAGCACAGATACGCAGTATTTT.

This chain uses TRBV10-1 with TRBJ1-1; the D gene is possibly TRBD1 (5 bases). V was pared by 2 bases and J by 4 bases, with 11 bases between. Germline V gene lookup returns CDR1 WNHNN and CDR2 SYGVQD (reference sequence). This CDR3 has 14 residues. CDR3: CASSESRVFTEAFF. The DNA for the CDR3 is TGCGCCAGCAGTGAGAGCAGGGTGTTCACTGAAGCTTTCTTT.

Regarding this clone: Germline is not matched at one junction end, which may reflect a read error. The chain links TRBV7-7 to TRBJ2-3; 9 bases agree with TRBD2. Germline V gene lookup returns CDR1 SSHAT and CDR2 FNYEAQ (reference sequence). The CDR3 is 16 amino acids. The CDR3 region has the DNA TGTGCTAGCAGCTTAGGGCTAGCGGGATACACAGATACGCAGTATTTT. This sequence encodes CASSLGLAGYTDTQYF.

The J gene is TRBJ2-2, the V gene TRBV18; D remains unclear. Between the trimmed V and J ends, which lost 5 bases and 3 bases, there was a span of 13 bases. The V gene's germline CDR1 is KGHSH and CDR2 LQKENI. The CDR3 spans 15 residues. This CDR3 reads CASSKDRIHTGELFF. The CDR3 bases are TGTGCCAGCTCAAAAGACCGAATTCACACCGGGGAGCTGTTTTTT. Variable domain in full (rest from reference TRBV18 and TRBJ2-2): NAGVMQNPRHLVRRRGQEARLRCSPMKGHSHVYWYRQLPEEGLKFMVYLQKENIIDESGMPKERFSAEFPKEGPSILRIQQVVRGDSAAYFCASSKDRIHTGELFFGEGSRLTVL.

V gene TRBV5-1 combines with J gene TRBJ1-1; tentative D call: TRBD1 (5 bases). The ends were cut back, 0 bases at V and 1 base at J, with 16 bases in the middle. The CDR3 runs to 17 residues. The V gene's germline CDR1 is SGHRS and CDR2 YFSETQ. Here the CDR3 DNA reads TGCGCCAGCAGCTTGGCCTATAGGGGCAGGGAGAACACTGAAGCTTTCTTT. It codes for CASSLAYRGRENTEAFF.

The chain uses TRBV2 and TRBJ1-5; 7 bases line up with TRBD1. Trimming cost V 8 bases and J 5 bases; bases outside gene matches: 9. The germline V gene has CDR1 SNHLY and CDR2 FYNNEI. The CDR3 has 14 residues. CDR3 protein: CASQTGATYQPQHF. CDR3 bases: TGTGCCAGCCAAACAGGGGCGACGTATCAGCCCCAGCATTTT.

The V call is TRBV7-2, the J call TRBJ2-3; D gene unclear. The CDR3 sequence is 12 residues long. The germline V and J ends were trimmed by 2 bases and 4 bases, with 4 bases remaining between them. Germline-derived CDR1 and CDR2 are SGHTA and FQGNSA. The CDR3 nucleotides read TGTGCCAGCAGCTTACTGGCAGATACGCAGTATTTT. Translation: CASSLLADTQYF. The full variable domain, in which reference TRBV7-2 and TRBJ2-3 provide the parts outside the CDR3, is GAGVSQSPSNKVTEKGKDVELRCDPISGHTALYWYRQSLGQGLEFLIYFQGNSAPDKSGLPSDRFSAERTGGSVSTLTIQRTQQEDSAVYLCASSLLADTQYFGPGTRLTVL.

Of note for this clone: Other DNA sequences in the same sample also yield this CDR3. This chain uses TRBV6-5 with TRBJ2-1; TRBD2 matches at 7 bases. V was pared by 2 bases and J by 2 bases, with 3 bases of the junction left unmatched. The CDR3 contains 15 residues. The germline V gene encodes CDR1 MNHEY and CDR2 SVGAGI. CDR3: CASSYRGGTYNEQFF. The CDR3 DNA reads as TGTGCCAGCAGTTACCGCGGGGGTACCTACAATGAGCAGTTCTTC.

The rearrangement joins TRBV5-6 to TRBJ2-5; TRBD1 matches at 7 bases. The V gene's germline CDR1 is SGHDT and CDR2 YYEEEE. J gave up 1 base and V 7 bases, and 7 bases lay outside the gene matches. CDR3 size: 14 residues. The chain's CDR3 is CASRTGQPQETQYF. The DNA of the CDR3 is TGTGCCAGCCGGACGGGACAGCCCCAAGAGACCCAGTACTTC.

The chain uses TRBV5-8 and TRBJ2-7; D call uncertain. Germline assignment: CDR1 SGHTS and CDR2 YDEGEE. Trimming removed 6 bases at V and 0 bases at J, with 10 bases between. The CDR3 is 13 residues long. The CDR3 bases are TGTGCCAGCACCTTACGGAGCTCCTACGAGCAGTACTTC. Protein sequence: CASTLRSSYEQYF.

This chain uses TRBV5-1 with TRBJ2-7; no clear D gene. Trimming pared 2 bases from V and 2 bases from J, leaving 8 bases between. The CDR3 extends over 13 amino acids. Germline V gene lookup returns CDR1 SGHRS and CDR2 YFSETQ. CDR3 sequence reads: CASSFDIPYEQYF. CDR3 coding DNA: TGCGCCAGCAGCTTCGACATCCCCTACGAGCAGTACTTC.

The V gene is TRBV2, the J gene TRBJ2-3; the D gene could be TRBD1 or TRBD2 (6 bases each). CDR1 SNHLY and CDR2 FYNNEI come from the germline V gene. This CDR3 region has 16 residues. Trimming removed 4 bases at V and 0 bases at J, with 14 bases between. CDR3 bases: TGTGCCAGCAGTGGGGGGCTAGCGCTAAGCACAGATACGCAGTATTTT. This sequence encodes CASSGGLALSTDTQYF.

The chain couples TRBV29-1 to TRBJ2-3; maybe TRBD2 (7 bases). The CDR3 has 16 amino acids. CDR1 is SQVTM, CDR2 ANQGSEA, per germline. Trimming shortened V by 2 bases and J by 3 bases, and 18 bases separated the two germline ends. CDR3 DNA: TGCAGCGTTGAAAACTATCGAGGGGGGGGTACAGATACGCAGTATTTT. Protein product: CSVENYRGGGTDTQYF.

J is TRBJ2-3 and V is TRBV18; D might be TRBD1 or TRBD2, each matching 5 bases. The ends were cut back, 6 bases at V and 0 bases at J, with 13 bases in the middle. The CDR3 covers 15 residues. Germline values: CDR1 KGHSH, CDR2 LQKENI. The CDR3 bases are TGTGCCAGCTCCCCAAAATGGGACAGCACAGATACGCAGTATTTT. Translating it yields CASSPKWDSTDTQYF.

The V call is TRBV6-6, the J call TRBJ2-1; possible D gene TRBD2, 6 bases. Trimming removed 2 bases from V and 14 bases from J, with 19 bases in between. CDR1 and CDR2 (germline): MNHNY, SVGAGI (reference sequence). The CDR3 is made up of 14 amino acids. The CDR3 nucleotides read TGTGCCAGCAGTTACCTACCGCCGTGGGGGGATAAGTTCTTC. Translated: CASSYLPPWGDKFF.

This chain connects TRBV27 to TRBJ1-1; D remains ambiguous. Germline CDR1 MNHEY, CDR2 SMNVEV (reference sequence). The CDR3 contains 15 residues. Trimming took 5 bases from V and 5 from J, leaving 18 bases between them. CDR3 sequence reads: CASSLTSLGWTEAFF. CDR3 in DNA: TGTGCCAGCAGTCTAACCTCTCTGGGGTGGACTGAAGCTTTCTTT.

The chain recombines TRBV6-6 with TRBJ2-1; 9 bases are a match to TRBD1. Trimming took 3 bases from V and 0 from J; bases not matched to a gene: 3. CDR1 and CDR2 from the germline V gene are MNHNY and SVGAGI (reference sequence). This CDR3 region has 16 residues. The CDR3: CASSYGTGSSYNEQFF. DNA of the CDR3: TGTGCCAGCAGTTATGGGACAGGGAGCTCCTACAATGAGCAGTTCTTC.

CDR3 nucleotides: TGTGCCTGGAGTCGCAGCGGTGCCCCAGATACGCAGTATTTT. Its translation is CAWSRSGAPDTQYF. This rearrangement joins TRBV30 to TRBJ2-3, with TRBD2 as a possible D gene (5 bases). The V gene lost 2 bases and the J gene lost 4 bases, with 13 bases spanning the gap. Germline V gene data show CDR1 as GTSNPN and CDR2 as SVGIG (reference sequence). The CDR3 sequence is 14 residues long.

CDR3 residues: CASSLGTARNEQFF. In DNA form, the CDR3 reads TGCGCCAGCAGCTTGGGGACGGCCCGGAATGAGCAGTTCTTC. The chain links TRBV5-1 to TRBJ2-1; D gene ambiguous. The CDR3 is made up of 14 amino acids. In germline, CDR1 is SGHRS, CDR2 YFSETQ. V shed 0 bases and J shed 7 bases, with 11 bases lying between them.

The table lists this clone with a count of one. The chain has TRBV5-4 and TRBJ2-1; weak D call: TRBD2 (5 bases). The germline V and J ends were trimmed by 4 bases and 9 bases, with 14 bases remaining between them. Germline CDR1 reads SGHNT; CDR2 reads YYREEE (reference sequence). CDR3 length equals 13 residues. In DNA form, the CDR3 reads TGTGCCAGCAGCCCGGGGAAGCTGAGTGAGCAGTTCTTC. As protein: CASSPGKLSEQFF.

CDR3 residues: CASSEHRDSQPQHF. The CDR3 coding sequence is TGTGCCAGTAGTGAACACAGGGATAGCCAGCCCCAGCATTTT. V usage is TRBV19 and J usage is TRBJ1-5, with TRBD1 as a possible D gene (6 bases). The V and J ends lost 5 bases and 7 bases respectively, with 15 bases between them. The CDR3 consists of 14 residues. Looked up from germline, CDR1 is LNHDA and CDR2 is SQIVND (reference sequence).

This clone was observed a single time. This rearrangement joins TRBV6-1 to TRBJ1-5; D unresolved. CDR3 length: 15 amino acids. V was trimmed by 0 bases and J by 3 bases, leaving 9 bases between them. Germline V gene lookup returns CDR1 MNHNS and CDR2 SASEGT. The CDR3 DNA sequence: TGTGCCAGCAGTGAAGCGGGCCGGCTCAATCAGCCCCAGCATTTT. Its protein is CASSEAGRLNQPQHF.

V usage is TRBV5-1 and J usage is TRBJ2-5; D gene unclear. Germline V gives CDR1 SGHRS, CDR2 YFSETQ. This CDR3 has 16 amino acids. Trimming removed 4 bases at V and 3 bases at J, with 19 bases between. CDR3 amino acids: CASSPLSSWQKETQYF. The CDR3 bases are TGCGCCAGCAGCCCGCTTTCCAGTTGGCAAAAAGAGACCCAGTACTTC.

The V gene is TRBV9, the J gene TRBJ2-7; perhaps TRBD1 as D (5 bases). This CDR3 region has 14 residues. The ends were cut back, 3 bases at V and 6 bases at J, with 16 bases in the middle. Germline CDR1 SGDLS, CDR2 YYNGEE. For the CDR3, the DNA is TGTGCCAGCAGCGCCGGCAGGGTTGGTGGCGAGCAGTACTTC. Its translation is CASSAGRVGGEQYF.

The V call is TRBV18, the J call TRBJ1-1; D is undetermined. CDR3 size: 13 residues. Trimming removed 3 bases at V and 1 base at J, with 6 bases between. Germline CDR1 KGHSH, CDR2 LQKENI. The CDR3 sequence is CASSPTPNTEAFF. CDR3 nucleotide sequence: TGTGCCAGCTCACCCACCCCGAACACTGAAGCTTTCTTT.